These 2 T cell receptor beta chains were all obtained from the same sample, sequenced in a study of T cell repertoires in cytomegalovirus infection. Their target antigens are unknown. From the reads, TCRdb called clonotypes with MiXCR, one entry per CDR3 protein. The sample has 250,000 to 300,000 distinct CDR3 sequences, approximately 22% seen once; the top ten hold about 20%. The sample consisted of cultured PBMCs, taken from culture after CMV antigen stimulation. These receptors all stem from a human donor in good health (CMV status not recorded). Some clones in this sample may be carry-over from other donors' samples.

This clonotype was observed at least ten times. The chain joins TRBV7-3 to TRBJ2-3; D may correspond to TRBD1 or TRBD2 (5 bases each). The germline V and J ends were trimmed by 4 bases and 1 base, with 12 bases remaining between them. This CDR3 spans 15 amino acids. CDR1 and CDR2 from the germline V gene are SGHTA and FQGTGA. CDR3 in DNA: TGTGCCAGCAGCTCCACGGGACCTCGCACAGATACGCAGTATTTT. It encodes CASSSTGPRTDTQYF.

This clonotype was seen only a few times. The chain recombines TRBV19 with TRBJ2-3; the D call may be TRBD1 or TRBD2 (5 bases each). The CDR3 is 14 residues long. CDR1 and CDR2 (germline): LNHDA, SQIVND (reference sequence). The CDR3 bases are TGTGCTACCACAAGCGGTAGGGGAACAGATACGCAGTATTTT. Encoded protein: CATTSGRGTDTQYF.